The 11 T cell receptor beta chains in this list originate from one sample, sequenced in a study of T cells after yellow fever vaccination (dated by TCRdb to the late 2010s). The library relied on 5' RACE. The run used an Illumina NovaSeq 6000. The public sequencing data were trimmed at Q25 with fastp and processed into clonotypes with MiXCR by TCRdb, which kept only in-frame beta chains. Records with the same CDR3 protein are collapsed into one entry carrying the most frequent genes and DNA. In this sample the table shows about 310,000 distinct CDR3 sequences, 3.6% of which occur a single time. The top ten hold around 22% of the sample. Per the publication, the treatment or condition label means: live attenuated yellow fever vaccine strain. The sequenced sample was PBMCs, obtained on the day of the yellow fever booster vaccination. The receptors derive from a man between 18 and 29 years old who received the YFV17D yellow fever vaccine.

This clonotype was counted a few times. The rearrangement uses TRBV6-5 and TRBJ2-5; 8 positions match TRBD2. CDR1 and CDR2 from the germline V gene are MNHEY and SVGAGI. The CDR3 has 13 residues. Trimming removed 8 bases from V and 5 bases from J; junction bases left unmatched: 7. The CDR3: CASRSVAGETQYF. The CDR3 DNA is TGTGCCAGCCGCTCCGTAGCGGGGGAGACCCAGTACTTC.

The chain joins TRBV5-4 to TRBJ2-1; 11 bases fit TRBD2. Germline-derived CDR1 and CDR2 are SGHNT and YYREEE (reference sequence). The CDR3 consists of 15 residues. The V segment lost 0 bases and the J segment 10 bases; nucleotides outside the gene matches: 6. The CDR3 reads CASSLVPSGGNEQFF. DNA of the CDR3: TGTGCCAGCAGCTTGGTTCCTAGCGGGGGGAACGAGCAGTTCTTC.

This clonotype was counted ten times or more. The chain employs TRBV5-1 and TRBJ1-2; TRBD1 agrees at 9 bases. V lost 4 bases and J lost 0; bases outside the gene matches: 7. The CDR3 is 16 residues long. In germline, CDR1 is SGHRS, CDR2 YFSETQ. The CDR3, as DNA: TGCGCCAGCAGCGTAGGACGGGACAGGGCTAACTATGGCTACACCTTC. This gives the protein CASSVGRDRANYGYTF.

This clonotype occurred a few times. The genes are TRBV24-1 and TRBJ2-3; TRBD1 agrees at 7 bases. Looked up from germline, CDR1 is KGHDR and CDR2 is SFDVKD. CDR3 length equals 15 residues. V dropped 3 bases and J dropped 7; count of bases not matched to a gene: 9. CDR3 in amino acids: CATSDTRGFHNTQYF. CDR3 in DNA: TGTGCCACCAGTGATACCAGGGGGTTCCACAATACGCAGTATTTT.

This clonotype was found many times. The V and J genes are TRBV5-1 and TRBJ1-1; tentatively, D is TRBD1 (6 bases). From germline, CDR1 is SGHRS and CDR2 YFSETQ. Trimming cost V 1 base and J 6 bases, with 13 bases left between them. The CDR3 is made up of 14 amino acids. DNA for the CDR3: TGCGCCAGCAGCTTGTACAGGGTAACCGCTGAAGCTTTCTTT. Amino acids: CASSLYRVTAEAFF. The whole variable domain, remainder taken from reference TRBV5-1 and TRBJ1-1, is KAGVTQTPRYLIKTRGQQVTLSCSPISGHRSVSWYQQTPGQGLQFLFEYFSETQRNKGNFPGRFSGRQFSNSRSEMNVSTLELGDSALYLCASSLYRVTAEAFFGQGTRLTVV.

This clonotype has a count of ten or more. For the CDR3, the DNA is TGTGCCAGCAGTGACTGGCGGGGGGGCCTGAATGAGCAGTTCTTC. Its protein product is CASSDWRGGLNEQFF. This sequence joins TRBV25-1 and TRBJ2-1; 9 nucleotides line up with TRBD2. The CDR3 consists of 15 residues. The V gene's germline CDR1 is MGHDK and CDR2 SYGVNS. V shed 3 bases and J 7 bases; nucleotides not matched to a gene: 7.

The chain employs TRBV7-9 and TRBJ1-6, with D perhaps matching TRBD1 (5 bases). The CDR3 is 17 amino acids. Between the trimmed V and J ends, which lost 5 bases and 4 bases, there was a span of 18 bases. Germline assignment: CDR1 SEHNR and CDR2 FQNEAQ (reference sequence). Written as DNA, the CDR3 is TGTGCCAGCAGCCGTGGGACCGTTGGGCTATATAATTCACCCCTCCACTTT. Translation: CASSRGTVGLYNSPLHF.

This clonotype was counted between two and nine times. This chain connects TRBV19 to TRBJ1-5, with TRBD1 matching 10 bases. Per germline, CDR1 LNHDA and CDR2 SQIVND (reference sequence). CDR3 length: 17 amino acids. The V segment lost 4 bases and the J segment 9 bases; nucleotides outside the gene matches: 15. The CDR3 DNA reads as TGTGCCAGTAGTAGGAATCCGGGACAGGGGAGCACGAGGCCCCAGCATTTT. It codes for CASSRNPGQGSTRPQHF.

This clonotype was seen many times. The chain joins TRBV20-1 to TRBJ1-2; TRBD1 aligns across 10 bases. Germline V gene data show CDR1 as DFQATT and CDR2 as SNEGSKA (reference sequence). V was clipped by 5 bases and J by 4 bases; unmatched bases: 10. The CDR3 has 15 amino acids. The CDR3 nucleotides read TGCAGTGCTCCGTCAGGGACAGGGGACGGCTATGGCTACACCTTC. Translation gives CSAPSGTGDGYGYTF.

There are many counts of this clonotype. V usage is TRBV5-1 and J usage is TRBJ2-7, with 7 bases identical to TRBD1. V was clipped by 0 bases and J by 2 bases; unmatched bases: 5. Germline V lookup: CDR1 SGHRS, CDR2 YFSETQ. The CDR3 totals 15 residues. CDR3 DNA: TGCGCCAGCAGCTTGGACAGGGGCGATACCTACGAGCAGTACTTC. This gives the protein CASSLDRGDTYEQYF.

There are many counts of this clonotype. Written as DNA, the CDR3 is TGCGCCAGCAGCCAAGATGGGAAGGCGCAGTTCTTC. As protein: CASSQDGKAQFF. The gene calls are TRBV4-1 and TRBJ2-1; no clear D. Between the trimmed V and J ends, which lost 0 bases and 12 bases, there was a span of 9 bases. The length of the CDR3 is 12 residues. Looked up from germline, CDR1 is MGHRA and CDR2 is YSYEKL.